Listed here are 27 T cell receptor beta chains from one sample, sequenced in a study of T-cell memory formation after mild COVID-19. TCRdb called the 5' RACE reads again in MiXCR, with one record for every CDR3 protein. The sample has about 340,000 distinct CDR3 sequences, about 16% seen once; the top ten hold about 20%. Sequencing input: PBMCs or a T cell subset sorted from them (not recorded which). These TCRs come from a man aged 18 to 30 who had mild COVID-19 (a few samples of this study predate the infection). Cell type and time point are not known.

The sample holds a few counts of this clonotype. The rearrangement uses TRBV25-1 and TRBJ2-5; perhaps D is TRBD1 or TRBD2 (5 bases each). V dropped 3 bases and J dropped 3 bases, with 11 bases sitting between them. This CDR3 is built from 14 residues. In germline, CDR1 is MGHDK, CDR2 SYGVNS. The CDR3 DNA follows: TGTGCCAGCAGTGACCGGGACGGAAAAGAGACCCAGTACTTC. Translating gives CASSDRDGKETQYF.

This clonotype was observed a handful of times. CDR3 sequence (DNA): TGTGCCAGTAGTATTAGCCAGGTCCTACGTGCCGGGGAGCTGTTTTTT. It codes for CASSISQVLRAGELFF. The chain uses TRBV19 and TRBJ2-2; D gene uncertain. Germline V gives CDR1 LNHDA, CDR2 SQIVND (reference sequence). V dropped 3 bases and J dropped 6 bases, with 17 bases sitting between them. This CDR3 spans 16 amino acids.

This clonotype turned up a few times. The chain uses TRBV9 and TRBJ1-5; TRBD1 matches at 8 bases. Germline CDR1 SGDLS, CDR2 YYNGEE. This CDR3 spans 15 amino acids. J gave up 9 bases and V 3 bases, and 11 bases lay outside the gene matches. CDR3 region: CASSAPGQAMGPQHF. The CDR3 DNA reads TGTGCCAGCAGCGCTCCGGGACAGGCGATGGGGCCCCAGCATTTT.

This clonotype was seen a handful of times. The chain combines TRBV7-2 with TRBJ2-7; D not resolved. This CDR3 contains 12 residues. Looked up from germline, CDR1 is SGHTA and CDR2 is FQGNSA. V lost 6 bases and J 5 bases, leaving 11 bases between the germline ends. Written as DNA, the CDR3 is TGTGCCAGCAGTAAAGGAGCGAACGAGCAGTACGTC. This gives the protein CASSKGANEQYV.

This clonotype was counted between two and nine times. The CDR3 DNA reads as TGTGCCAGCAGTTACTCCGGGACAGGGGGCCACGCAGAGACCCAGTACTTC. This gives the protein CASSYSGTGGHAETQYF. The J gene is TRBJ2-5, the V gene TRBV6-5; 12 bases align to TRBD1. With 0 bases clipped from V and 4 bases from J, the junction kept 6 bases outside the gene matches. The germline V gene encodes CDR1 MNHEY and CDR2 SVGAGI. CDR3 size: 17 residues.

This clonotype was detected many times. The V gene is TRBV20-1, the J gene TRBJ1-5; D is uncertain. V was trimmed by 0 bases and J by 2 bases, leaving 5 bases between them. The germline gives CDR1 DFQATT, CDR2 SNEGSKA (reference sequence). The CDR3 consists of 13 residues. The CDR3 sequence: CSARDGGNQPQHF. CDR3 bases: TGCAGTGCTAGAGATGGGGGCAATCAGCCCCAGCATTTT.

V and J are TRBV15 and TRBJ1-6; D remains unclear. Trimming removed 6 bases from V and 3 bases from J, with 12 bases in between. Germline CDR1 and CDR2: LNHNV and YYDKDF (reference sequence). The CDR3 runs to 15 residues. The CDR3 spells CATRSSPFYNSPLHF. CDR3 DNA sequence: TGTGCCACCAGATCATCGCCGTTCTATAATTCACCCCTCCACTTT.

This clonotype was found a few times. V gene TRBV2 combines with J gene TRBJ2-3; D is perhaps TRBD1 (6 bases). The V end lost 7 bases, the J end lost 4 bases, and 15 bases lay between the germline ends. This CDR3 contains 14 residues. Germline-derived CDR1 and CDR2 are SNHLY and FYNNEI. CDR3 loop: CASKPVAGADTQYF. CDR3 DNA sequence: TGTGCCAGCAAGCCCGTAGCAGGGGCAGATACGCAGTATTTT.

This chain joins TRBV20-1 and TRBJ2-4, with no clear D. V was clipped by 5 bases and J by 7 bases, with 12 bases between them. CDR3 size: 12 residues. Germline V gives CDR1 DFQATT, CDR2 SNEGSKA (reference sequence). The CDR3 DNA reads as TGCAGTGCTGGACCGCATGTTAACATTCAGTACTTC. This gives the protein CSAGPHVNIQYF.

This rearrangement joins TRBV9 to TRBJ1-1; the D gene is possibly TRBD1 (6 bases). The CDR3 covers 13 residues. The V end lost 0 bases, the J end lost 8 bases, and 11 bases lay between the germline ends. Germline CDR1 and CDR2: SGDLS and YYNGEE. CDR3 residues: CASSVAGAGEAFF. DNA for the CDR3: TGTGCCAGCAGCGTAGCGGGGGCAGGGGAAGCTTTCTTT.

This chain joins TRBV6-2 or TRBV6-3 and TRBJ1-1; TRBD1 is a possible D gene (5 bases). This CDR3 is built from 14 residues. The ends were cut back, 5 bases at V and 6 bases at J, with 16 bases in the middle. CDR1 and CDR2 from the germline V gene are MNHEY and SVGEGT. CDR3: CASSAYRRSAEAFF. The CDR3 nucleotides are TGTGCCAGCAGTGCATACAGGCGAAGCGCTGAAGCTTTCTTT.

At least ten counts were recorded for this clonotype. The V call is TRBV5-6, the J call TRBJ2-3; D gene uncertain. In germline, CDR1 is SGHDT, CDR2 YYEEEE. The CDR3 has 14 residues. V was shortened by 0 bases and J by 0 bases, with 5 bases between the two germline ends. CDR3 sequence (DNA): TGTGCCAGCAGCTTGGGACGCAGCACAGATACGCAGTATTTT. Amino acids: CASSLGRSTDTQYF.

This clonotype was counted a few times. The J gene is TRBJ2-1, the V gene TRBV27, with D perhaps matching TRBD2 (6 bases). This CDR3 is built from 11 residues. V lost 4 bases to trimming and J lost 13 bases, with 11 bases between them. Per germline, CDR1 MNHEY and CDR2 SMNVEV (reference sequence). The CDR3 is CASSSGEGQFF. The CDR3, as DNA: TGTGCCAGCAGTTCGGGGGAAGGACAGTTCTTC.

The table lists this clonotype with a few counts. J is TRBJ2-5 and V is TRBV4-3; D possibly corresponds to TRBD2 (5 bases). The CDR3 consists of 13 residues. V was pared by 4 bases and J by 4 bases, with 10 bases between. CDR1 LGHNA and CDR2 YSLEER come from the germline V gene. The CDR3 coding sequence is TGCGCCAGCAGCCCGGGGAATGGAGAGACCCAGTACTTC. This translates into CASSPGNGETQYF.

This clonotype turned up a few times. The genes are TRBV4-2 and TRBJ1-5, with unresolved D. The CDR3 length is 14 residues. V lost 3 bases to trimming and J lost 3 bases, with 9 bases between them. Germline V gives CDR1 LGHNA, CDR2 YNFKEQ. The CDR3, as DNA: TGTGCCAGCAGCCAGGGAGGTGTCAATCAGCCCCAGCATTTT. Translation gives CASSQGGVNQPQHF.

This clonotype turned up a few times. This chain uses TRBV5-1 with TRBJ1-1; D call uncertain. The CDR3 consists of 15 residues. V was cut by 3 bases and J by 0 bases, with 12 bases left in between. Germline-derived CDR1 and CDR2 are SGHRS and YFSETQ. CDR3 sequence (DNA): TGCGCCAGCAGCTCCGACGGATTGTTGAACACTGAAGCTTTCTTT. Translated, it gives CASSSDGLLNTEAFF.

This clonotype is a singleton in its sample. The CDR3 coding sequence is TGTGCCGTCCCTTACCGGGACAGCAACTATGGCTACACCTTC. It is translated as CAVPYRDSNYGYTF. The chain employs TRBV6-1 and TRBJ1-2, with 7 bases matching TRBD1. Unmatched junction bases numbered 11, after V lost 11 bases and J lost 2 bases. Germline lookup yields CDR1 MNHNS and CDR2 SASEGT. The CDR3 runs to 14 residues.

This clonotype was picked up many times. This chain uses TRBV12-3 or TRBV12-4 with TRBJ1-6; 7 bases line up with TRBD1. The CDR3 has 14 residues. Trimming took 6 bases from V and 7 from J; bases not matched to a gene: 6. CDR3 bases: TGTGCCAGCAGCTCCGGGACAGCCAATTCACCCCTCCACTTT. It yields the protein CASSSGTANSPLHF.

This clonotype was detected a few times. The chain carries TRBV5-1 and TRBJ1-5; no definite D call. Per the germline V gene, CDR1 is SGHRS and CDR2 is YFSETQ. The length of the CDR3 is 14 residues. The ends were cut back, 2 bases at V and 2 bases at J, with 8 bases in the middle. The CDR3 sequence: CASSFIPGNQPQHF. CDR3 nucleotide sequence: TGCGCCAGCAGCTTCATCCCAGGCAATCAGCCCCAGCATTTT.

Only a few counts were recorded for this clonotype. J is TRBJ1-3 and V is TRBV7-9; D ambiguous. CDR1 and CDR2 from the germline V gene are SEHNR and FQNEAQ (reference sequence). The length of the CDR3 is 16 residues. V lost 4 bases, J lost 2 bases, and 15 bases lay in between. The chain's CDR3 is CASSYFGQPTGNTIYF. The DNA for the CDR3 is TGTGCCAGCAGCTATTTTGGTCAGCCCACTGGAAACACCATATATTTT.

This clonotype has only a few counts. The chain couples TRBV5-1 to TRBJ2-3; no clear D. Looked up from germline, CDR1 is SGHRS and CDR2 is YFSETQ. CDR3 length equals 15 residues. The V end was cut by 0 bases, the J end by 6 bases, with 14 bases between. CDR3 in DNA: TGCGCCAGCAGCTTGGCAGTACCTATGGGGGATACGCAGTATTTT. Its protein is CASSLAVPMGDTQYF.

Many counts were recorded for this clonotype. CDR3 in DNA: TGTGCCAGCTCACCGGTAGGTGGCTACGAGCAGTACGTC. Encoded protein: CASSPVGGYEQYV. The V call is TRBV18, the J call TRBJ2-7, with D unresolved. Germline CDR1 KGHSH, CDR2 LQKENI. The V and J ends lost 3 bases and 3 bases respectively, with 9 bases between them. This CDR3 comprises 13 residues.

The chain couples TRBV15 to TRBJ2-1, with D possibly TRBD1 on 5 matching bases. Germline loops: CDR1 LNHNV, CDR2 YYDKDF (reference sequence). Trimming left V 0 bases short and J 12 bases short, with 27 bases between. The CDR3 is made up of 18 amino acids. The CDR3 nucleotides read TGTGCCACCAGCAGAGATAGTGTACCTTGGGGCGAAACCTGGACGCAGTTCTTC. It yields the protein CATSRDSVPWGETWTQFF.

This chain connects TRBV6-2 or TRBV6-3 to TRBJ2-7, with a possible D match to TRBD1 (5 bases). Trimming took off 4 bases at V and 5 bases at J, with 12 bases between the two ends. Germline CDR1 reads MNHEY; CDR2 reads SVGEGT. This CDR3 is built from 13 residues. The CDR3 coding sequence is TGTGCCAGCAGTTTCAGGGTACGGAACGAGCAGTACTTC. This codes for CASSFRVRNEQYF.

This clonotype was found many times. This chain links TRBV29-1 with TRBJ1-2, with a tentative D call TRBD1 (6 bases). Germline V gene data show CDR1 as SQVTM and CDR2 as ANQGSEA. The V end lost 4 bases, the J end lost 4 bases, and 22 bases lay between the germline ends. The CDR3 consists of 16 residues. The CDR3 protein is CSVATSQWGASYGYTF. The CDR3 bases are TGCAGCGTTGCTACATCGCAATGGGGGGCCTCCTATGGCTACACCTTC.

The table lists this clonotype with many counts. In DNA form, the CDR3 reads TGCGCCAGCAGTGCCTGGGAAATAGACAATGAGCAGTTCTTC. This sequence encodes CASSAWEIDNEQFF. J is TRBJ2-1 and V is TRBV10-2; D gene uncertain. V lost 4 bases, J lost 5 bases, and 12 bases lay in between. There are 14 residues in the CDR3. From germline, CDR1 is WSHSY and CDR2 SAAADI.

The sample holds one count of this clonotype. The V gene is TRBV7-3, the J gene TRBJ2-3; maybe TRBD1 (5 bases). The CDR3 is 16 residues long. V lost 5 bases and J lost 1, with 16 bases in between. Germline-derived CDR1 and CDR2 are SGHTA and FQGTGA. The CDR3 coding sequence is TGTGCCAGCAGCAAATTACAGGTAGTTGGCACAGATACGCAGTATTTT. Translating gives CASSKLQVVGTDTQYF.